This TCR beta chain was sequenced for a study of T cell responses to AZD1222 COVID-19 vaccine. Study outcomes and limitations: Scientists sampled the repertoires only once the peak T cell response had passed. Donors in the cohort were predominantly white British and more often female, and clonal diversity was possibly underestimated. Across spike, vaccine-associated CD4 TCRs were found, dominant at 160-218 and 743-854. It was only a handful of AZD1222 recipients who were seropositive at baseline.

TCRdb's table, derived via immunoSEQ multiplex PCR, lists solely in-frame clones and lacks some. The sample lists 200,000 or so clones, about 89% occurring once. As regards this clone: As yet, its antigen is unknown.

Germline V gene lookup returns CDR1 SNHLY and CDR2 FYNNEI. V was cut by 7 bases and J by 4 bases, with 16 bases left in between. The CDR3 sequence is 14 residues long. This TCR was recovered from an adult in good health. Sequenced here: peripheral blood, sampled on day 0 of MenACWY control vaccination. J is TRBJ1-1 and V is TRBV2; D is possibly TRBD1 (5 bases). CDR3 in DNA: TGTGCCAGCACCTTCTCCCGGGGGAGCACTGAAGCTTTCTTT. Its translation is CASTFSRGSTEAFF.